The T cell receptor beta chain described here comes from a study of T cells after yellow fever vaccination. Study-wide results and limits: Only a minor proportion of clonotypes was detected across both CD4 and CD8 compartments. Clones that expanded after primary vaccination mostly reappeared after the booster (96% CD4, 75% to 90% CD8). The presence of abundant clonotypes contaminating from the bulk population was possible in FACS-sorted repertoires.

CDR3 length: 13 amino acids. Germline CDR1 and CDR2: SGHVS and FNYEAQ. Between the trimmed V and J ends, which lost 0 bases and 9 bases, there was a span of 9 bases. The study made its TCR cDNA through 5'RACE template switching. That step introduced a universal primer site along with UMIs. TCRdb passed the 5' RACE reads through MiXCR, listing each CDR3 protein once. The profile shows about 630,000 distinct CDR3 sequences, about 12% of them singletons. This clonotype was recorded a few times. Its target is not known. Sample: PBMCs, taken on the day of the yellow fever booster vaccination. V usage is TRBV7-6 and J usage is TRBJ2-1; D tentatively fits TRBD1 or TRBD2 (5 bases each). The TCR originated in a man aged 25 to 40 who received the YFV17D yellow fever vaccine. The CDR3 is CASSLAHGTEQFF. The CDR3 nucleotides are TGTGCCAGCAGCTTAGCGCACGGGACTGAGCAGTTCTTC.